These 16 T cell receptor beta chains were all obtained from the same sample, sequenced in a study of vaccination effects on CD4 cells after COVID-19. TCRdb's copy holds only in-frame clones and misses some; the assay was immunoSEQ multiplex PCR. Of fewer than 40,000 clones detected, 74% appear once; the ten largest clones hold about 16%. Following culture for approximately ten days, CD4+ T cells were isolated. The vaccine given was either BNT162b2 or mRNA-1273, in two doses. Antigens for these TCRs are unknown. Sample: CD4+ T cells from PBMCs cultured without peptide, taken after COVID-19 vaccination. These receptors all come from a human donor who received a COVID-19 vaccine.

V and J are TRBV6-5 and TRBJ1-1; TRBD1 aligns across 7 bases. The junction had 12 bases not matched to a gene; V was cut back by 8 bases and J by 3 bases. Germline values: CDR1 MNHEY, CDR2 SVGAGI. CDR3 size: 15 residues. The CDR3 reads CASGNGGQGDTEAFF. The CDR3 region has the DNA TGTGCCAGCGGTAACGGGGGCCAGGGGGACACTGAAGCTTTCTTT.

The J gene is TRBJ1-1, the V gene TRBV5-5; no firm D call. Deletions cut 4 bases from V and 5 bases from J, with 18 bases between. Per the germline V gene, CDR1 is SGHKS and CDR2 is YYEKEE (reference sequence). The CDR3 is 15 amino acids. Written as DNA, the CDR3 is TGTGCCAGCAGCCCCCAGCCCTTCTCGGGGACTGAAGCTTTCTTT. Its translation is CASSPQPFSGTEAFF.

The chain links TRBV5-4 to TRBJ2-3; D ambiguous. This CDR3 has 14 residues. Germline V lookup: CDR1 SGHNT, CDR2 YYREEE (reference sequence). Trimming pared 2 bases from V and 2 bases from J, leaving 9 bases between. In nucleotides, the CDR3 is TGTGCCAGCAGCTTAGGCGTCAACACAGATACGCAGTATTTT. Its protein product is CASSLGVNTDTQYF.

CDR3 sequence reads: CASSPHLEPGQGFRTNEKLFF. As DNA, the CDR3 is TGTGCCAGCAGCCCCCACCTCGAACCGGGACAGGGATTTAGAACTAATGAAAAACTGTTTTTT. The chain is built from TRBV9 and TRBJ1-4, with 9 bases identical to TRBD1. J lost 1 base, V lost 4 bases, and 20 bases had no gene match. Germline-derived CDR1 and CDR2 are SGDLS and YYNGEE. CDR3 size: 21 residues.

The rearrangement uses TRBV4-2 and TRBJ1-2; D is uncertain. V gave up 0 bases and J gave up 10 bases, with 15 bases separating them. Germline V gene lookup returns CDR1 LGHNA and CDR2 YNFKEQ. The CDR3 totals 14 residues. The CDR3 DNA follows: TGTGCCAGCAGCCAAGATCGTGGGCCGGGGATCTACACCTTC. Amino acid sequence: CASSQDRGPGIYTF.

The genes are TRBV5-6 and TRBJ2-5; TRBD1 matches 9 bases. V trimming: 2 bases; J trimming: 2 bases; junction bases outside the gene matches: 1. The CDR3 has 14 amino acids. Germline assignment: CDR1 SGHDT and CDR2 YYEEEE. The CDR3 loop is CASSFGQGQETQYF. The CDR3 DNA is TGTGCCAGCAGCTTTGGACAGGGGCAAGAGACCCAGTACTTC.

The CDR3 sequence is CASSLARLGTGGNGYTF. The CDR3 nucleotides read TGTGCCAGCAGCTTGGCTCGGCTGGGCACAGGGGGAAATGGCTACACCTTC. This chain joins TRBV5-6 and TRBJ1-2, with TRBD1 matching 8 bases. After removal of 0 bases from V and 6 bases from J, the junction contained 13 bases not matched to a gene. This CDR3 is built from 17 residues. Germline CDR1 reads SGHDT; CDR2 reads YYEEEE. Variable domain in full (rest from reference TRBV5-6 and TRBJ1-2): DAGVTQSPTHLIKTRGQQVTLRCSPKSGHDTVSWYQQALGQGPQFIFQYYEEEERQRGNFPDRFSGHQFPNYSSELNVNALLLGDSALYLCASSLARLGTGGNGYTFGSGTRLTVV.

The rearrangement joins TRBV24-1 to TRBJ2-5; no definite D call. The germline CDR1 and CDR2 sequences are KGHDR and SFDVKD. The CDR3 has 11 amino acids. The V end was cut by 3 bases, the J end by 7 bases, with 5 bases between. As DNA, the CDR3 is TGTGCCACCAGTGATACCAGGACCCAGTACTTC. Amino acid sequence: CATSDTRTQYF.

The chain has TRBV2 and TRBJ1-1, with TRBD1 matching over 8 bases. V lost 4 bases to trimming and J lost 6 bases; unmatched junction nucleotides: 4. This CDR3 is built from 13 residues. CDR1 and CDR2 (germline): SNHLY, FYNNEI. In nucleotides, the CDR3 is TGTGCCAGCAGTGGGACAGGGATCCCTGAAGCTTTCTTT. Translation: CASSGTGIPEAFF.

This clone appeared a few times. The chain uses TRBV29-1 and TRBJ2-5; D not resolved. The CDR3 has 12 residues. Germline lookup yields CDR1 SQVTM and CDR2 ANQGSEA. Trimming pared 6 bases from V and 4 bases from J, leaving 12 bases between. CDR3 in DNA: TGCAGCGTCTCCATGTCCCGAGAGACCCAGTACTTC. Translated, it gives CSVSMSRETQYF.

The CDR3 loop reads CASSFSIFTHSNEQFF. The CDR3 coding sequence is TGTGCCAGCAGCTTTTCGATATTCACTCATAGCAATGAGCAGTTCTTC. This chain connects TRBV5-8 to TRBJ2-1; D ambiguous. Germline V CDR1 and CDR2: SGHTS, YDEGEE. The CDR3 covers 16 residues. Trimming pared 2 bases from V and 6 bases from J, leaving 18 bases between.

This chain uses TRBV7-6 with TRBJ1-6; TRBD1 matches 7 bases. V was clipped by 5 bases and J by 0 bases; unmatched bases: 4. The CDR3 consists of 16 residues. The germline gives CDR1 SGHVS, CDR2 FNYEAQ. CDR3 DNA sequence: TGTGCCAGCAGCCTAGGGGGCAGCTCCTATAATTCACCCCTCCACTTT. This translates into CASSLGGSSYNSPLHF. The entire variable domain, with the rest obtained from reference TRBV7-6 and TRBJ1-6, is as follows: GAGVSQSPRYKVTKRGQDVALRCDPISGHVSLYWYRQALGQGPEFLTYFNYEAQQDKSGLPNDRFSAERPEGSISTLTIQRTEQRDSAMYRCASSLGGSSYNSPLHFGNGTRLTVT.

The chain uses TRBV4-3 and TRBJ2-3; 8 bases map to TRBD2. After removal of 6 bases from V and 7 bases from J, the junction contained 9 bases not matched to a gene. The CDR3 consists of 14 residues. Germline V gene lookup returns CDR1 LGHNA and CDR2 YSLEER. CDR3 amino acids: CASSYTGTSNTQYF. The CDR3, as DNA: TGCGCCAGCAGTTACACCGGGACTAGTAATACGCAGTATTTT.

A note on this clone: Mismatch with germline at one junction end may stem from a read error. The chain combines TRBV7-2 with TRBJ2-7; 9 bases are a match to TRBD2. The CDR3 extends over 14 amino acids. The germline V gene encodes CDR1 SGHTA and CDR2 FQGNSA. CDR3 sequence (DNA): TGTGCCAGCAGCCTAGCGGGGCCTACCTACGAGCAGTACTTC. Translated, it gives CASSLAGPTYEQYF.

This rearrangement joins TRBV7-9 to TRBJ1-1, with 8 nucleotides matching TRBD1. CDR1 and CDR2 (germline): SEHNR, FQNEAQ (reference sequence). The CDR3 covers 13 residues. J gave up 5 bases and V 4 bases, and 3 bases lay outside the gene matches. This chain's CDR3 is CASSSGGRTEAFF. The CDR3 bases are TGTGCCAGCAGCTCAGGGGGCCGGACTGAAGCTTTCTTT.

The chain combines TRBV19 with TRBJ1-1; 8 nucleotides match TRBD1. After removal of 3 bases from V and 4 bases from J, the junction contained 7 bases not matched to a gene. Germline lookup yields CDR1 LNHDA and CDR2 SQIVND (reference sequence). The CDR3 contains 15 residues. The CDR3 nucleotides read TGTGCCAGTAGTATCCGCCTAACAGGGGGCACTGAAGCTTTCTTT. Translating gives CASSIRLTGGTEAFF. Filled out from reference TRBV19 and TRBJ1-1, the complete variable domain reads DGGITQSPKYLFRKEGQNVTLSCEQNLNHDAMYWYRQDPGQGLRLIYYSQIVNDFQKGDIAEGYSVSREKKESFPLTVTSAQKNPTAFYLCASSIRLTGGTEAFFGQGTRLTVV.